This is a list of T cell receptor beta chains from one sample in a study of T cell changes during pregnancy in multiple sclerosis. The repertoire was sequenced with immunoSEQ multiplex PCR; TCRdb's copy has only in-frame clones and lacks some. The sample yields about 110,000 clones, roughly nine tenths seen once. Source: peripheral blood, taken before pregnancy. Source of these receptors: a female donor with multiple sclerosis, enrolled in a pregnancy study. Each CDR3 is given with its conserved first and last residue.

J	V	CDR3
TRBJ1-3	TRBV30	CAWSVSGAQRGNTIYF
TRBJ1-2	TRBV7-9	CASSLERQGAFQHYGYTF
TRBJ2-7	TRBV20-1	CSAYRGLEQYF
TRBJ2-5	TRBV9	CASSAGLAEETQYF
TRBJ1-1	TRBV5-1	CASSRDSPFLNTEAFF
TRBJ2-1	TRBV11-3	CASSLVMGASSYNEQFF
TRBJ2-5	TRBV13	CASSNRDIETQYF
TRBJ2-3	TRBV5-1	CASSFSGAYTDTQYF
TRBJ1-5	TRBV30	CAWSVGRSGGPQHF
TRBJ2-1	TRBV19	CASSIGGYNEQFF
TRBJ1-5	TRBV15	CATSRANQPQHF
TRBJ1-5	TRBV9	CASSVDAGDQPQHF
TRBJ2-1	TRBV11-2	CASSLGPRGDNEQFF
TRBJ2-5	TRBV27	CASSLYAPPQETQYF
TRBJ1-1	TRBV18	CASSPQQGVNTEAFF
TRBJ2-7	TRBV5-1	CASSLDRGLYEQYF
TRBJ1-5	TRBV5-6	CASSLGGLGQPQHF
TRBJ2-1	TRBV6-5	CASRQQGANYNEQFF
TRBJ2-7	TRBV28	CASSLLAVSSYEQYF
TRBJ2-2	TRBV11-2	CASSSYGAGFANTGELFF
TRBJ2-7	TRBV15	CATSRTREGGEQYF
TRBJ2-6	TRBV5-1	CASSSRTGTGANVLTF
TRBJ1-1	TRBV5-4	CANTPQGVNTEAFF
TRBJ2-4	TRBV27	CASSSLPGTGGWGNIQYF
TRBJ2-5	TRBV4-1	CASSPGQGRETQYF
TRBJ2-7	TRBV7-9	CASSFLGVLYEQYF
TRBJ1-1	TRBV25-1	CASSESTWNTEAFF
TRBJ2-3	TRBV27	CASSLPVLGLAVSDTQYF
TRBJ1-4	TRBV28	CASSIGGTNEKLFF
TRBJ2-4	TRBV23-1	CASSRDIEIIQYF
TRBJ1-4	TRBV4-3	CASSQGGTGGEKLFF
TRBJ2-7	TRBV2	CASRVQGLSYEQYF
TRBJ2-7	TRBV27	CASSLSGTSYEQYF
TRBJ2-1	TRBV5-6	CASSLMVSSYNEQFF
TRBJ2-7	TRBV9	CASSVDGQRSYEQYF
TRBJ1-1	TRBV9	CASSVVSPGAEAFF
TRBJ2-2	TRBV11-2	CASSQTRAGSGELFF
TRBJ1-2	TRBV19	CASIHRAGGNGYTF
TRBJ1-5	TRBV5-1	CASPSWNGGGYSNQPQHF
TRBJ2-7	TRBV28	CASSSLLKDGVLYSYEQYF
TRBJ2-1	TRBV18	CASSLAGSSYNEQFF
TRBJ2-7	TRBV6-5	CASRSTASIYEQYF